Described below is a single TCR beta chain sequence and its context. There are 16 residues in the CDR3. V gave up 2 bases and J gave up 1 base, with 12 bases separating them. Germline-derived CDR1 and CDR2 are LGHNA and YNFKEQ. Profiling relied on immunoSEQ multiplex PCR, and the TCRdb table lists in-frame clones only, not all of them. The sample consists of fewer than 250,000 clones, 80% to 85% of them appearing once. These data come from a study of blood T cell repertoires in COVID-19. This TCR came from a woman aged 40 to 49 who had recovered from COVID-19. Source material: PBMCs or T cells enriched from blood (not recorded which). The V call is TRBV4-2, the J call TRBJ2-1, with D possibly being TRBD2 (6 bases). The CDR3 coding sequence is TGTGCCAGCAGCCAAATCGGGGCGGGGTCCTACAATGAGCAGTTCTTC. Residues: CASSQIGAGSYNEQFF.